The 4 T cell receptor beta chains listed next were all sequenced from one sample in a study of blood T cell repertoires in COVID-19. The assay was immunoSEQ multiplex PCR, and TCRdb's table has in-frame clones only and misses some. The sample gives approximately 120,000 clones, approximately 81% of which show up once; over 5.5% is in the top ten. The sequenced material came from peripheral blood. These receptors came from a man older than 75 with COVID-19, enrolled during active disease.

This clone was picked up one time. The CDR3 here is CASSLGDNGNYGYTF. CDR3 sequence (DNA): TGTGCCAGCAGCTTGGGGGACAACGGAAACTATGGCTACACCTTC. The chain links TRBV5-5 to TRBJ1-2, with TRBD1 as a possible D gene (6 bases). The length of the CDR3 is 15 residues. Trimming took off 0 bases at V and 2 bases at J, with 11 bases between the two ends. The germline gives CDR1 SGHKS, CDR2 YYEKEE (reference sequence).

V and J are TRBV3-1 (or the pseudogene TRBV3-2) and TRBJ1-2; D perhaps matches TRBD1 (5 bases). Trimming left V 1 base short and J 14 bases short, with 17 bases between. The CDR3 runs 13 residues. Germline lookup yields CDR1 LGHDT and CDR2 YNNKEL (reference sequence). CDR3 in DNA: TGTGCCAGCAGCCAAGCGATTGGAGGGGTGGTAACCTTC. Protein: CASSQAIGGVVTF.

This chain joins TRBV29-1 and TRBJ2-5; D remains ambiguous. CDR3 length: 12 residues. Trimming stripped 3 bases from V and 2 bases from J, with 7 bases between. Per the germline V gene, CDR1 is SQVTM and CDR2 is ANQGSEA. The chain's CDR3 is CSVDPGQETQYF. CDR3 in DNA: TGCAGCGTTGATCCAGGACAAGAGACCCAGTACTTC.

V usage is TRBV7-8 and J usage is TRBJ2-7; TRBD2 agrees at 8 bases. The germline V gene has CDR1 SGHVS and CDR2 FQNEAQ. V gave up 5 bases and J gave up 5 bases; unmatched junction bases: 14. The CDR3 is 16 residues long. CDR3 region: CASSPRRVAGSNEQYF. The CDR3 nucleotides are TGTGCCAGCAGCCCCAGAAGGGTAGCGGGAAGCAACGAGCAGTACTTC.